Many counts were recorded for the clone carrying this T cell receptor beta chain. TCRdb analysed the 5' RACE reads with MiXCR anew, one entry per CDR3 protein. The repertoire holds more than 45,000 distinct CDR3 sequences, with around 11% as singletons. This sample was included in a study of early T cells in non-severe SARS-CoV-2 infection. The CDR3 sequence is 15 residues long. The V end was cut by 4 bases, the J end by 1 base, with 13 bases between. Sequencing was carried out using whole blood. The chain recombines TRBV12-3 or TRBV12-4 with TRBJ1-2, with TRBD1 as a possible D gene (6 bases). The sequence derives from an adult who was a healthcare worker with PCR-confirmed SARS-CoV-2 infection or an uninfected control (not recorded which). The CDR3 nucleotides are TGTGCCAGCAGTTATACAGGGACCCATAACTATGGCTACACCTTC. Translation: CASSYTGTHNYGYTF.